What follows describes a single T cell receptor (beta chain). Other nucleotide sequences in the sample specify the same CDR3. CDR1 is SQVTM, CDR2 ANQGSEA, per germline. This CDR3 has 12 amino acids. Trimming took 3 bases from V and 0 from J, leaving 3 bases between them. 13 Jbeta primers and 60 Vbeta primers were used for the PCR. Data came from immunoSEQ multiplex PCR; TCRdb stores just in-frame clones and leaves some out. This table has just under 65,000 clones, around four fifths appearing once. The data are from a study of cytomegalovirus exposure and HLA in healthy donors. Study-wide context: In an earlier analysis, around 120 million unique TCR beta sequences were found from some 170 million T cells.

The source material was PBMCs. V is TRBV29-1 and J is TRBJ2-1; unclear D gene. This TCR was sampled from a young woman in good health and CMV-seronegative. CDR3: CSVEYSYNEQFF. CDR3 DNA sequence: TGCAGCGTTGAGTACTCCTACAATGAGCAGTTCTTC.